The following is a T cell receptor (beta chain) sequence with its context. Authors' analysis steps: By means of reference gene primer amplification, nucleated cell counts were estimated. Method: immunoSEQ multiplex PCR; TCRdb's copy keeps in-frame clones and lacks some. The V and J calls and clone size are taken from that table; D and trimming were inferred from the DNA. The data hold approximately 140,000 clones, with around nine tenths observed a single time. The sample comes from a study of blood T cell repertoires in COVID-19. Study background: The United States, Italy and Spain were the sources of the acute and convalescent COVID-19 samples. Sample material is recorded as cDNA or gDNA derived from T cells, B-cell-depleted T cells, or PBMCs.

CDR1 SGHRS and CDR2 YFSETQ come from the germline V gene. J lost 5 bases, V lost 4 bases, and 11 bases had no gene match. The CDR3 length is 15 residues. The TCR comes from a man in his fifties or sixties with active or convalescent COVID-19. Material for sequencing was peripheral blood. J is TRBJ2-7 and V is TRBV5-1, with TRBD1 identical over 8 bases. The CDR3 DNA is TGCGCCAGCAGCAACCCGGGACAGGCGGTGGACGAGCAGTACTTC. Its translation is CASSNPGQAVDEQYF.